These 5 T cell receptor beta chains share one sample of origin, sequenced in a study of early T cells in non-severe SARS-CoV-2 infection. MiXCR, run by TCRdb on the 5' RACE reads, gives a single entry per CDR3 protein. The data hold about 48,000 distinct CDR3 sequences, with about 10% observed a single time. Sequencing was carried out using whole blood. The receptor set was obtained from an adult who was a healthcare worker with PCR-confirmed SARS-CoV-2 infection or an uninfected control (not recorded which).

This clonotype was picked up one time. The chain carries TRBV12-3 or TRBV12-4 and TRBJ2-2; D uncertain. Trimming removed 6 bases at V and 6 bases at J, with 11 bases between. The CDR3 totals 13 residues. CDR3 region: CASSRLGPGELFF. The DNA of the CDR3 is TGTGCCAGCAGCCGACTGGGCCCCGGGGAGCTGTTTTTT.

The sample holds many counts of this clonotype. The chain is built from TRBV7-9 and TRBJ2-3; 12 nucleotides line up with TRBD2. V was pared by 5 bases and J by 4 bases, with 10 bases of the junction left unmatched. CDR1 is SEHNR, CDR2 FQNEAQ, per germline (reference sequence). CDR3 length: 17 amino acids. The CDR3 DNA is TGTGCCAGCAGCCCCCGGACTAGCGGGAACTTCCCAGATACGCAGTATTTT. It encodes CASSPRTSGNFPDTQYF.

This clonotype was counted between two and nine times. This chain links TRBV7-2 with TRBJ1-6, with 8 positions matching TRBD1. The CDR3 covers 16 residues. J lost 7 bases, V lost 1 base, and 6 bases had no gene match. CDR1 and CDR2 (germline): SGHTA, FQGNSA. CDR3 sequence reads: CASSLDRRGRNSPLHF. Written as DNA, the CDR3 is TGTGCCAGCAGCTTAGATCGCAGGGGGCGGAATTCACCCCTCCACTTT. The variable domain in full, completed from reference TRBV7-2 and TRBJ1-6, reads GAGVSQSPSNKVTEKGKDVELRCDPISGHTALYWYRQSLGQGLEFLIYFQGNSAPDKSGLPSDRFSAERTGGSVSTLTIQRTQQEDSAVYLCASSLDRRGRNSPLHFGNGTRLTVT.

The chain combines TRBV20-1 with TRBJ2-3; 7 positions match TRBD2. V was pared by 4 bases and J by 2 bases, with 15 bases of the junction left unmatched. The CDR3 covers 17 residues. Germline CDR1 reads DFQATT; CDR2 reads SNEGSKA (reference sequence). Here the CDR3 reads CSANANGGAGLTDTQYF. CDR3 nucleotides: TGCAGTGCTAACGCTAATGGGGGAGCGGGACTCACAGATACGCAGTATTTT.

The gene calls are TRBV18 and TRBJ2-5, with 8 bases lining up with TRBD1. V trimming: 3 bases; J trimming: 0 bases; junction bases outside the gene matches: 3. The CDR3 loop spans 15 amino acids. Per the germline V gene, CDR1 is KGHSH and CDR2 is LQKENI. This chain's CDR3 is CASSPRQGNQETQYF. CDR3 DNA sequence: TGTGCCAGCTCACCTAGACAGGGGAACCAAGAGACCCAGTACTTC.